A selection of T cell receptor beta chains follows, all from one sample in a study of blood T cell repertoires in COVID-19. Using immunoSEQ multiplex PCR, the repertoire was profiled, and TCRdb retains in-frame clones only, with some absent. Here the sample spans about 220,000 clones, roughly four fifths being singletons. Sequencing was performed on peripheral blood. The receptors here all came from a woman aged 70-85 years with acute or convalescent COVID-19. Each CDR3 is given with its conserved first and last residue.

v_call cdr3_aa
TRBV10-3 CAISEIPRGDTIYF
TRBV15 CATSRGRDQHTQYF
TRBV5-1 CASSLRTPTDRSSSPLHF
TRBV19 CASSIARARSNEKLFF
TRBV7-8 CASSFAGKYEQYF
TRBV6-6 CASSYSKGDGYTF
TRBV2 CASSDLIGGRSNQPQHF
TRBV4-2 CASSQETGGFEKLFF
TRBV21-1 CASSNSVSGNTIYF
TRBV12-3/TRBV12-4 CASVRQEYNEQFF
TRBV24-1 CATSDRGQGLASGGYTF
TRBV20-1 CSANRRETQYF
TRBV2 CASGGTGASSGANVLTF
TRBV29-1 CSAGQGASTDTQYF
TRBV6-2/TRBV6-3 CASSYSMAGDDVNTEAFF
TRBV5-1 CASSLRQGSDEQFF
TRBV11-2 CASSLQGFSSYNSPLHF
TRBV7-2 CASTPGRGYNSPLHF
TRBV19 CASSTLDRGLGNQPQHF
TRBV28 CASSPAGGRSNQPQHF
TRBV9 CASSVDPGQDRSPLHF
TRBV10-2 CASSDLRESFF
TRBV7-5 CARSLNGTQSYNEQFF
TRBV7-2 CASSLAWRQGAQETQYF
TRBV6-2/TRBV6-3 CASSGLAGNTDTQYF
TRBV28 CASRGQGVLIQYF
TRBV12-3/TRBV12-4 CASRDTAEKLFF
TRBV4-3 CASSQEARDYSYNEQFF
TRBV7-2 CASSLDSTSYTF
TRBV5-1 CASSLRLAGDFSYEQYF
TRBV7-9 CASSPARPGQVREQYF
TRBV4-2 CASSQDLGTAKNIQYF
TRBV10-3 CAIRTDRGSSNTEAFF
TRBV13 CASSQRTGKIGYTEAFF
TRBV2 CATRDFNEQFF
TRBV6-5 CASSYSIGRTEAFF
TRBV7-9 CASSLSGTPVEKLFF
TRBV6-5 CASSYRGGYTF
TRBV24-1 CATSGTGQHEQFF
TRBV6-5 CASSYSGQSSSTQYF
TRBV18 CASSPRGEGEQFF
TRBV6-2/TRBV6-3 CASSSPGDLSSFF